This TCR beta chain appears in the sequencing data of a study of T cells in Graves' hyperthyroidism and ophthalmopathy. What was amplified from RNA transcripts were TCR beta CDR3 regions. RT-PCR in the first round (using the HTBI primer set) targeted the TCR CDR3. One entry per CDR3 protein results from TCRdb running MiXCR on the multiplex PCR reads. Counted here are 500,000 or so distinct CDR3 sequences, 17% occurring once; the ten biggest clones make up 15% to 20%. This clonotype was recorded a few times. At one of its ends the junction is not consistent with the germline gene, which may arise from a read error. What was sequenced was blood. The sequence was collected from a woman under 30 with Graves' ophthalmopathy.

The CDR3 sequence is CASSLVISGRRGETQYF. In DNA, the CDR3 is TGCGCCAGCAGCTTAGTCATATCAGGGCGCCGAGGGGAGACCCAGTACTTC. The chain carries TRBV7-2 and TRBJ2-5; D possibly matches TRBD1 or TRBD2 (5 bases each). The CDR3 extends over 17 amino acids. Germline lookup yields CDR1 SGHTA and CDR2 FQGNSA.